This entry is about one T cell receptor beta chain. The data originate from a study of blood T cell repertoires in COVID-19. Study-level information: The samples span acute and convalescent COVID-19 from the United States, Italy and Spain. From T cells, B-cell-depleted T cells, or PBMCs came the material, which was cDNA or gDNA.

The study drew participants aged about 18 to 95 years from approximately 25 US areas. Cohort 3 donors were reported recovered after two negative PCRs, clearance, or symptom resolution. The table came from immunoSEQ multiplex PCR; TCRdb's copy has only in-frame clones and leaves some out. The sample contains about 280,000 clones, approximately 81% of which appear only once. The CDR3 runs to 13 residues. Germline values: CDR1 SNHLY, CDR2 FYNNEI. The V end was cut by 5 bases, the J end by 7 bases, with 12 bases between. The clonotype was recovered from a woman aged 45-65 years who had recovered from COVID-19. The rearrangement uses TRBV2 and TRBJ1-5; no clear D gene. The material sequenced was PBMCs or T cells enriched from blood (not recorded which). The CDR3 reads CASSPGSGQPQHF. Written as DNA, the CDR3 is TGTGCCAGCAGTCCGGGGTCGGGGCAGCCCCAGCATTTT.